The TCR beta chain under discussion was sequenced for a study of cytomegalovirus exposure and HLA in healthy donors. Study conclusions and caveats: According to an earlier analysis, most TCR beta V segments yielded productive rearrangements about 87% or about 30% of the time.

Primers: 60 Vbeta forward and 13 Jbeta reverse. Assay: immunoSEQ multiplex PCR; the TCRdb copy retains only in-frame clones and omits some. This sample has 150,000 to 200,000 clones; about 59% occur once, and the top ten carry roughly 2.9%. Worth noting for this clone: What it recognizes is unknown.

The clonotype comes from a middle-aged man in good health and CMV-seronegative. The sample comprised PBMCs.

For the CDR3, the DNA is TGTGCCAGCAGCACCTCGGACAGGGCAGCCTACAATGAGCAGTTCTTC. It specifies CASSTSDRAAYNEQFF. V usage is TRBV6-4 and J usage is TRBJ2-1, with TRBD1 matching over 8 bases. This CDR3 region has 16 residues. The V segment lost 6 bases and the J segment 2 bases; nucleotides outside the gene matches: 9. Germline CDR1 and CDR2: MRHNA and SNTAGT.